The 23 T cell receptor beta chains listed next were all sequenced from one sample in a study of T cell clonality in common variable immunodeficiency. TCRdb's table, derived via immunoSEQ multiplex PCR, lists solely in-frame clones and lacks some. Observed are around 55,000 clones, no singletons, with the top ten taking around 0.8%. Sample: peripheral blood mononuclear cells. These receptors were obtained from a person aged 18-69 years in good health.

This clone was detected many times. Sequencing ends 3 residues short of the CDR3 end; the germline J gene provides the rest. The chain is built from TRBV19 and TRBJ1-1; 12 bases fit TRBD1. The CDR3 sequence is 15 residues long. CDR1 LNHDA and CDR2 SQIVND come from the germline V gene (reference sequence). Germline trimming cut 10 bases from V and 2 bases from J; bases unmatched to any gene: 8. CDR3 DNA (partial): TGTGCCACCGTAGGGGGGACAGGGGGCAACACTGAA. It is translated as CATVGGTGGNTE. The whole CDR3 sequence is CATVGGTGGNTEAFF.

Regarding this clone: The read ends 3 residues before the CDR3 terminus; that terminus is restored from the germline J gene. J is TRBJ2-1 and V is TRBV10-1; 10 bases agree with TRBD1. This CDR3 has 15 amino acids. Germline CDR1 and CDR2: WNHNN and SYGVQD (reference sequence). The junction had 4 bases not matched to a gene; V was cut back by 6 bases and J by 2 bases. CDR3 DNA (partial): TGCGCCAGCAGCTTGGACAGGGGGACCTACAATGAG. Its translation is CASSLDRGTYNE. The whole CDR3 reads CASSLDRGTYNEQFF.

This clone was observed at least ten times. Read data end 3 residues before the CDR3 end; the end is taken from the germline J gene. The chain carries TRBV7-2 and TRBJ2-1, with 7 bases lining up with TRBD1. Germline CDR1 and CDR2: SGHTA and FQGNSA. Trimming cost V 1 base and J 7 bases; bases outside gene matches: 7. CDR3 size: 15 residues. CDR3 in amino acids: CASSLGARGSNEQFF. CDR3 DNA, as far as it was read: TGTGCCAGCAGCTTAGGTGCCAGGGGGTCGAATGAG.

This clone occurred many times. The sequenced fragment ends 3 residues before the CDR3 boundary, so the rest is inferred from the germline J gene. The rearrangement joins TRBV19 to TRBJ1-1, with D maybe TRBD1 (5 bases). Trimming took off 9 bases at V and 5 bases at J, with 13 bases between the two ends. Germline V gene data show CDR1 as LNHDA and CDR2 as SQIVND (reference sequence). The CDR3 has 12 amino acids. CDR3 residues: CASGGIRTEAFF. CDR3 bases read: TGTGCCAGCGGGGGGATCCGGACTGAA.

There are many counts of this clone. The read ends 3 residues early relative to the CDR3; the germline J gene fills the gap. The rearrangement joins TRBV3-1 (or the pseudogene TRBV3-2) to TRBJ2-3; D is undetermined. Germline-derived CDR1 and CDR2 are LGHDT and YNNKEL (reference sequence). Trimming left V 6 bases short and J 2 bases short, with 15 bases between. CDR3 length: 15 amino acids. The CDR3 protein is CASRPRYAHTDTQYF. CDR3 DNA, as far as it was read: TGTGCCAGCAGACCGCGATACGCTCACACAGATACG.

In the case of this clone: The read comes to an end 3 residues before the CDR3 does, leaving the germline J gene to fill in the end. V is TRBV7-9 and J is TRBJ1-1; TRBD1 is a possible D gene (5 bases). The CDR3 has 13 residues. Per germline, CDR1 SEHNR and CDR2 FQNEAQ (reference sequence). CDR3 amino acids: CASSLDIIQGAFF. The CDR3 bases that were read are TGTGCCAGCAGCTTAGACATCATCCAGGGA.

The sample holds many counts of this clone. The read finishes 3 residues shy of the CDR3 end, and the germline J gene is used to complete it. The J gene is TRBJ1-1, the V gene TRBV19; TRBD1 aligns across 7 bases. The CDR3 sequence is 12 residues long. The germline V gene has CDR1 LNHDA and CDR2 SQIVND (reference sequence). With 7 bases clipped from V and 5 bases from J, the junction kept 4 bases outside the gene matches. Partial CDR3 DNA: TGTGCCAGTAATCCACAGGGGACTGAA. Translating it yields CASNPQGTE. The whole CDR3 protein is CASNPQGTEAFF.

The CDR3 spells CASSGDSQETQYF. Incomplete CDR3 DNA: TGTGCCAGCAGTGGGGACAGCCAAGAGACC. The V call is TRBV2, the J call TRBJ2-5, with TRBD1 matching over 7 bases. Sequencing ends 3 residues short of the CDR3 end; the germline J gene provides the rest. The trim removed 4 bases at V and 1 base at J, leaving 0 bases unmatched. This CDR3 has 13 amino acids. CDR1 and CDR2 (germline): SNHLY, FYNNEI.

Relative to its sample, this clone is medium-sized. The read ends 3 residues early relative to the CDR3; the germline J gene fills the gap. The rearrangement joins TRBV10-1 to TRBJ2-6, with a possible D match to TRBD1 (6 bases). The CDR3 runs to 17 residues. V gave up 3 bases and J gave up 0 bases, with 12 bases separating them. Germline CDR1 reads WNHNN; CDR2 reads SYGVQD (reference sequence). The CDR3 DNA, read in part, is TGCGCCAGCAGTGAAGGGGGAAGCAGCTCTGGGGCCAACGTC. This sequence encodes CASSEGGSSSGANV. The CDR3, in full, reads CASSEGGSSSGANVLTF.

This clone showed up many times. The read comes to an end 3 residues before the CDR3 does, leaving the germline J gene to fill in the end. J is TRBJ2-3 and V is TRBV5-1; 7 nucleotides line up with TRBD1. The CDR3 sequence is 13 residues long. The germline V gene has CDR1 SGHRS and CDR2 YFSETQ. Unmatched junction bases numbered 6, after V lost 4 bases and J lost 7 bases. Partial CDR3 DNA: TGCGCCAGCAGCCAGGGGGTTCAAAATACG. Its translation: CASSQGVQNT. From start to end, the CDR3 is CASSQGVQNTQYF. The full variable domain, completed using reference TRBV5-1 and TRBJ2-3, is KAGVTQTPRYLIKTRGQQVTLSCSPISGHRSVSWYQQTPGQGLQFLFEYFSETQRNKGNFPGRFSGRQFSNSRSEMNVSTLELGDSALYLCASSQGVQNTQYFGPGTRLTVL.

At least ten counts were recorded for this clone. The missing CDR3 end, 3 residues past where the read stops, is filled in from the germline J gene. This chain links TRBV20-1 with TRBJ2-3; the D gene is possibly TRBD2 (6 bases). In germline, CDR1 is DFQATT, CDR2 SNEGSKA (reference sequence). Between the trimmed V and J ends, which lost 7 bases and 5 bases, there was a span of 16 bases. The CDR3 contains 13 residues. Partial CDR3 DNA: TGCAGTGTAGGAGGGGAAGCAGGAGATACG. It translates to CSVGGEAGDT. The whole CDR3 protein reads CSVGGEAGDTQYF.

This clone has ten or more counts. The CDR3 goes on 3 residues after the read ends, and that part is filled in from the germline J gene. The genes are TRBV7-9 and TRBJ2-3; 8 positions agree with TRBD2. Germline V gene lookup returns CDR1 SEHNR and CDR2 FQNEAQ (reference sequence). The CDR3 has 15 amino acids. Trimming cost V 0 bases and J 1 base; bases outside gene matches: 0. The CDR3 region is CASSLATSGTDTQYF. The sequenced CDR3 bases are TGTGCCAGCAGCTTAGCGACTAGCGGCACAGATACG. Complete variable domain (other parts from reference TRBV7-9 and TRBJ2-3): DTGVSQNPRHKITKRGQNVTFRCDPISEHNRLYWYRQTLGQGPEFLTYFQNEAQLEKSRLLSDRFSAERPKGSFSTLEIQRTEQGDSAMYLCASSLATSGTDTQYFGPGTRLTVL.

This clone was seen a few times. Coverage ceases 3 residues before the CDR3 finishes, and the germline J gene fills in the end. V usage is TRBV19 and J usage is TRBJ1-3; possible D gene TRBD1, 5 bases. CDR1 and CDR2 (germline): LNHDA, SQIVND (reference sequence). The V gene lost 11 bases and the J gene lost 1 base, with 15 bases spanning the gap. CDR3 size: 14 residues. Partial CDR3 DNA: TGTGCCGGAGGAGACAGAAATTCTGGAAACACC. Amino acids: CAGGDRNSGNT. The CDR3 reads in full as CAGGDRNSGNTIYF.

This clone was detected many times. Sequence at one end of the junction differs from germline and may be a read error. The read terminates 3 residues before the CDR3 end, so the remaining end is supplied by the germline J gene. The genes are TRBV7-7 and TRBJ2-3, with 8 bases that match TRBD1. The CDR3 is made up of 15 amino acids. Germline-derived CDR1 and CDR2 are SSHAT and FNYEAQ (reference sequence). The CDR3 protein is CASRLDRGWSDTQYF. CDR3 DNA, as far as it was read: TGTGCCAGCAGATTAGACAGGGGATGGTCAGATACG.

This clone was detected only a few times. The read stops 3 residues short of the end of the CDR3; the missing end is completed from the germline J gene. The genes are TRBV7-6 and TRBJ1-2; a weak D match, TRBD1 (5 bases). This CDR3 has 15 residues. CDR1 is SGHVS and CDR2 is FNYEAQ in the germline V gene. The CDR3 reads CASSLLAGGGDTYTF. CDR3 DNA, as far as it was read: TGTGCCAGCAGCTTACTAGCGGGCGGGGGAGATACC.

This clone came up a few times. The CDR3 extends 3 residues past the end of the read, so its final part is completed from the germline J gene. The J gene is TRBJ2-1, the V gene TRBV11-2; TRBD2 agrees at 7 bases. This CDR3 spans 15 amino acids. Per germline, CDR1 SGHAT and CDR2 FQNNGV. V was clipped by 6 bases and J by 0 bases; unmatched bases: 5. The sequenced CDR3 bases are TGTGCCAGCAGTGAGATAGCGGGCTCCTACAATGAG. Amino acids: CASSEIAGSYNE. From start to end, the CDR3 is CASSEIAGSYNEQFF.

In its sample, this clone was seen many times. The sequence runs out 3 residues before the end of the CDR3; the remainder is reconstructed from the germline J gene. The chain combines TRBV7-3 with TRBJ1-1; possibly TRBD1 for D (5 bases). The CDR3 runs 15 residues. Germline V lookup: CDR1 SGHTA, CDR2 FQGTGA. Trimming shortened V by 1 base and J by 0 bases, and 9 bases separated the two germline ends. The sequenced part of the CDR3 DNA is TGTGCCAGCAGCTTAAATGGGGCATTGAACACTGAA. It translates to CASSLNGALNTE. The entire CDR3 protein reads CASSLNGALNTEAFF.

Concerning this clone: A read error may account for a junction end that differs from germline. Read data end 3 residues before the CDR3 end; the end is taken from the germline J gene. The rearrangement uses TRBV5-6 and TRBJ1-1, with unresolved D. The germline V gene has CDR1 SGHDT and CDR2 YYEEEE. The CDR3 extends over 14 amino acids. The CDR3: CASSLRLLNTEAFF. The CDR3 bases that were read are TGTGCCAGCAGCTTGCGCCTCCTGAACACCGAA.

This clone was detected many times. The read finishes 3 residues shy of the CDR3 end, and the germline J gene is used to complete it. This chain uses TRBV15 with TRBJ1-6, with 10 bases matching TRBD1. Trimming took 5 bases from V and 7 from J; bases not matched to a gene: 5. CDR1 and CDR2 from the germline V gene are LNHNV and YYDKDF (reference sequence). The CDR3 consists of 15 residues. CDR3 region: CATSRDRGENSPLHF. The part of the CDR3 DNA that was read is TGTGCCACCAGCCGGGACAGGGGTGAGAATTCACCC.

This clone showed up many times. The read is 3 residues too short to cover the CDR3 end, so that end is filled in from the germline J gene. This rearrangement joins TRBV19 to TRBJ2-5, with D unclear. CDR1 and CDR2 (germline): LNHDA, SQIVND (reference sequence). The CDR3 consists of 14 residues. V lost 4 bases and J 3 bases, leaving 12 bases between the germline ends. This chain's CDR3 is CASSTTYREETQYF. The sequenced part of the CDR3 DNA is TGTGCCAGTAGTACAACTTATCGGGAAGAGACC. Full variable domain (rest looked up from reference TRBV19 and TRBJ2-5): DGGITQSPKYLFRKEGQNVTLSCEQNLNHDAMYWYRQDPGQGLRLIYYSQIVNDFQKGDIAEGYSVSREKKESFPLTVTSAQKNPTAFYLCASSTTYREETQYFGPGTRLLVL.

In its sample, this clone was seen many times. With the read ending 3 residues before the CDR3 end, the germline J gene is used to fill in that end. The rearrangement uses TRBV5-1 and TRBJ2-3; possible D gene TRBD2, 6 bases. The CDR3 consists of 16 residues. V lost 0 bases to trimming and J lost 0 bases, with 11 bases between them. CDR1 and CDR2 from the germline V gene are SGHRS and YFSETQ. CDR3 residues: CASSLAVSGSTDTQYF. Partial CDR3 DNA: TGCGCCAGCAGCTTGGCCGTTAGCGGAAGCACAGATACG.

This clone was detected a few times. The read comes to an end 3 residues before the CDR3 does, leaving the germline J gene to fill in the end. The chain employs TRBV20-1 and TRBJ2-3; TRBD1 is a possible D gene (6 bases). The germline CDR1 and CDR2 sequences are DFQATT and SNEGSKA (reference sequence). The CDR3 contains 14 residues. The CDR3 sequence: CSARDHLFQGPQYF. Incomplete CDR3 DNA: TGCAGTGCTAGAGATCATCTATTCCAGGGGCCG.

The table lists this clone with many counts. The CDR3 extends 3 residues past the end of the read, so its final part is completed from the germline J gene. The chain couples TRBV19 to TRBJ2-5; D might be TRBD1 or TRBD2, each matching 7 bases. Between the trimmed V and J ends, which lost 5 bases and 2 bases, there was a span of 15 bases. Germline values: CDR1 LNHDA, CDR2 SQIVND (reference sequence). CDR3 length equals 15 residues. CDR3 region: CASSLQGREQETQYF. Partial CDR3 DNA: TGTGCCAGTAGTCTACAGGGGAGGGAGCAAGAGACC.